This TCR beta chain was captured in a study of CD8+ T cells in alopecia areata. Study as a whole: Scoring of treated patients' severity used the percentage of affected scalp area.

Indicated treatment: oral pan-JAK inhibitor, 5-10 mg twice daily. General study points: Many expanded lesional clones persisted in scalp and blood during tofacitinib treatment. In lesional scalp, particularly from alopecia totalis/universalis, clonality was higher than in normal scalp. Scalp clonality and expanded CD8+ clones among the top 100 were significantly decreased by tofacitinib.

cDNA reverse transcribed from extracted RNA served as the sequencing template. Profiling relied on immunoSEQ multiplex PCR, and the TCRdb table lists in-frame clones only, not all of them. The data show 170,000 or so clones, roughly 50% seen once. With 1 base removed from V and 3 bases from J, the gap between germline ends came to 6 bases. From germline, CDR1 is SQVTM and CDR2 ANQGSEA. There are 12 residues in the CDR3. The sample holds a few counts of this clone. The antigen is undetermined. The same CDR3 is also encoded by other DNA sequences in this sample. V gene TRBV29-1 combines with J gene TRBJ1-2; possibly TRBD1 for D (6 bases). The sample consisted of CD8+ T cells sorted from blood, taken at week 24, from a patient treated with tofacitinib. This TCR was sampled from a human donor with alopecia areata. This CDR3 reads CSVEGQDYGYTF. DNA of the CDR3: TGCAGCGTTGAAGGACAGGACTATGGCTACACCTTC.